In this sample, the clone carrying this TCR beta chain turned up a few times. Its specificity is not known. The data are from a study of T cells after yellow fever vaccination. Study observations and caveats: A small proportion of clonotypes was detected in both the CD4 and CD8 compartments. A weaker but faster secondary response was observed, peaking on day 5 versus 15. FACS-sorted repertoires could contain abundant clonotypes contaminating from the bulk population.

The TCR cDNA carried a universal primer site and UMIs from 5'RACE template switching. One entry per CDR3 protein, called by TCRdb with MiXCR from the 5' RACE reads. This repertoire shows some 600,000 distinct CDR3 sequences, roughly 17% found once; its top ten account for 17%. The sample consisted of PBMCs, taken 5 to 6 days after the first yellow fever vaccination. The TCR sequence derives from a man between 18 and 35 years old who received the YFV17D yellow fever vaccine.

The CDR3 DNA sequence: TGTGCCAGCAGCCACAGGGAAGGCTACACCTTC. Translating gives CASSHREGYTF. The genes are TRBV3-1 and TRBJ1-2; D possibly corresponds to TRBD1 (5 bases). Trimming removed 3 bases from V and 8 bases from J, with 7 bases in between. The CDR3 sequence is 11 residues long. Germline V gives CDR1 LGHDT, CDR2 YNNKEL (reference sequence).